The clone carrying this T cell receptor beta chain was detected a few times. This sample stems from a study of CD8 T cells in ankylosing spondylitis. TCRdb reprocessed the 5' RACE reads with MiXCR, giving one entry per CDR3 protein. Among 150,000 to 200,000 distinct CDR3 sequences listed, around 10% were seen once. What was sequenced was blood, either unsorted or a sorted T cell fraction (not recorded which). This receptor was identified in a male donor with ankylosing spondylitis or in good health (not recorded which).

In nucleotides, the CDR3 is TGTGCCAGCAGCTTAGGTGGAGGGAACGAGCAGTACTTC. As protein: CASSLGGGNEQYF. This rearrangement joins TRBV7-6 to TRBJ2-7; possible D gene TRBD2, 6 bases. CDR1 and CDR2 (germline): SGHVS, FNYEAQ. Trimming cost V 1 base and J 5 bases, with 9 bases left between them. This CDR3 is 13 amino acids long.